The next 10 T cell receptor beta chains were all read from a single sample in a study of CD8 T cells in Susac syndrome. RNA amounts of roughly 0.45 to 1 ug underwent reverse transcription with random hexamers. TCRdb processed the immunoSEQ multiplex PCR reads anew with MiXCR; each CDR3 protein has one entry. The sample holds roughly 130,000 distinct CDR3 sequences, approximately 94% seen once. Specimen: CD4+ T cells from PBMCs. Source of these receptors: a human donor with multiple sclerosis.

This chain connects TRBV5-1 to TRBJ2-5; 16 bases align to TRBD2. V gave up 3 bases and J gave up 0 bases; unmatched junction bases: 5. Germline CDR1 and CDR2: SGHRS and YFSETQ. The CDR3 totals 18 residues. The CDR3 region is CASSSGLAGGRNQETQYF. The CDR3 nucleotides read TGCGCCAGCAGCTCGGGACTAGCGGGAGGGCGGAACCAAGAGACCCAGTACTTC.

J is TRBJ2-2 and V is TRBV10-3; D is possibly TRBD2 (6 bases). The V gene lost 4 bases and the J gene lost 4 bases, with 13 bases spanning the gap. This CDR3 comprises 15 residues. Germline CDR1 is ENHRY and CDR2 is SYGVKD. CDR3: CAISGGGAGTGELFF. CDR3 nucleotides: TGTGCCATCAGTGGGGGCGGAGCGGGCACCGGGGAGCTGTTTTTT.

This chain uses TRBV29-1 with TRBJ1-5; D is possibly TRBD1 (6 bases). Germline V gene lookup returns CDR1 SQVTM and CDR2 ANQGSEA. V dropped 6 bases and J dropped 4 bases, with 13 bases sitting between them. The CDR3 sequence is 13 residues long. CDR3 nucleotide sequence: TGCAGCGTCGATACAGGGAAGAATCAGCCCCAGCATTTT. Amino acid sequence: CSVDTGKNQPQHF.

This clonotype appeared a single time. CDR3 sequence (DNA): TGCAGCGCCAGGACAGACGGCAATCAGCCCCAGCATTTT. Translation: CSARTDGNQPQHF. The V call is TRBV29-1, the J call TRBJ1-5; weak D call: TRBD1 (6 bases). This CDR3 is 13 amino acids long. Germline CDR1 and CDR2: SQVTM and ANQGSEA. V gave up 7 bases and J gave up 2 bases, with 12 bases separating them.

For the CDR3, the DNA is TGCAGTGCTAGAGTTTTTGGGGAACCGAATGAAAAACTGTTTTTT. Translated: CSARVFGEPNEKLFF. The V gene is TRBV20-1, the J gene TRBJ1-4; D not certain. Germline V gene sequence: CDR1 DFQATT, CDR2 SNEGSKA (reference sequence). The CDR3 extends over 15 amino acids. Trimming removed 1 base from V and 5 bases from J, with 14 bases in between.

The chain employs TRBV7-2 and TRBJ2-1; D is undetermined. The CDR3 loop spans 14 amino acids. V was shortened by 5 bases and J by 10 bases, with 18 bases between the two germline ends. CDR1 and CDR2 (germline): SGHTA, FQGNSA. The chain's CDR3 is CASSPRSALEEQFF. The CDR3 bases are TGTGCCAGCAGCCCCCGGAGCGCTTTGGAGGAGCAGTTCTTC.

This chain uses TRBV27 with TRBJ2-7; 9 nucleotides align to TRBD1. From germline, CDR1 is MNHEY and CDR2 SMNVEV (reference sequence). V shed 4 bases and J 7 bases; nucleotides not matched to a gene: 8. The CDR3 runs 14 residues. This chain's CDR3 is CASSSTSTGGEQYF. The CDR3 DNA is TGTGCCAGCAGTTCCACATCGACAGGGGGGGAGCAGTACTTC.

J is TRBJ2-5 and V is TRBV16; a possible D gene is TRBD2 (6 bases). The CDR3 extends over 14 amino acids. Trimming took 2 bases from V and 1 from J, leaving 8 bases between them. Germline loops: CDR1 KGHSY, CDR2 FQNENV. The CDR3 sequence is CASSQQGGQETQYF. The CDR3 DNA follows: TGTGCCAGCAGCCAACAGGGAGGCCAAGAGACCCAGTACTTC.

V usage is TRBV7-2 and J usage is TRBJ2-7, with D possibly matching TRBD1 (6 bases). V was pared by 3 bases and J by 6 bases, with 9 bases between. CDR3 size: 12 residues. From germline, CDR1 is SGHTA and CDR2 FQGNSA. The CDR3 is CASSFKGGEQYF. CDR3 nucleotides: TGTGCCAGCAGCTTTAAAGGGGGCGAGCAGTACTTC.

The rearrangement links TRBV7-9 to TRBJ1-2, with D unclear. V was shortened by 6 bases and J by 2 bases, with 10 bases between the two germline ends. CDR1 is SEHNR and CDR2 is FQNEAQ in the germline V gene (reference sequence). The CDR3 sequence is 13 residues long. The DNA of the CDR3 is TGTGCCAGCAGTTACGGGATAAACTATGGCTACACCTTC. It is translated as CASSYGINYGYTF.